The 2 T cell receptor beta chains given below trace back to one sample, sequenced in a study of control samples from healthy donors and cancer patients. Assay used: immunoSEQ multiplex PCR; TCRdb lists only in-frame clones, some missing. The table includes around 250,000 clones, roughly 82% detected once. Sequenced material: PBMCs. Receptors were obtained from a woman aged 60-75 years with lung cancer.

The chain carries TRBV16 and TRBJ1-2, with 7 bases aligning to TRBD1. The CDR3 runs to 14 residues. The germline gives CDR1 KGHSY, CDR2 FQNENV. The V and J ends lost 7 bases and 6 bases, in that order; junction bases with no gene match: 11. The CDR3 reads CASTVTTGSHGYTF. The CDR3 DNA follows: TGTGCCAGCACTGTAACGACAGGGTCCCATGGCTACACCTTC.

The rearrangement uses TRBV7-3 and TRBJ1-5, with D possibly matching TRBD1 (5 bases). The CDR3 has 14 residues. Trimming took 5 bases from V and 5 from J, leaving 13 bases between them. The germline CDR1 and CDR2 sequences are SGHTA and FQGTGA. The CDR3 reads CASSPPGEYQPQHF. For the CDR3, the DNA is TGTGCCAGCAGCCCACCGGGGGAGTATCAGCCCCAGCATTTT.